The 30 T cell receptor beta chains listed next were all sequenced from one sample in a study of blood T cells in healthy people across ages. The authors ran a second PCR of about 6 to 11 cycles using a sample-barcoded 5' primer and a J-beta primer mix. TCRdb re-called the 5' RACE reads through MiXCR, storing one row per CDR3 protein. The profile shows roughly 1.5 million distinct CDR3 sequences, roughly two fifths of them singletons. The specimen sequenced was blood. These TCRs come from a young woman in good health.

The rearrangement uses TRBV5-1 and TRBJ2-7, with 10 bases identical to TRBD2. The CDR3 runs 15 residues. Germline CDR1 SGHRS, CDR2 YFSETQ. V shed 3 bases and J 3 bases; nucleotides not matched to a gene: 6. The CDR3 DNA sequence: TGCGCCAGCAGCTACCTAGCGGGAGTACTCTACGAGCAGTACTTC. Translated, it gives CASSYLAGVLYEQYF.

This clonotype was seen only a few times. The chain links TRBV29-1 to TRBJ1-2, with TRBD1 matching 7 bases. Germline values: CDR1 SQVTM, CDR2 ANQGSEA. This CDR3 comprises 13 residues. With V trimmed by 7 bases and J by 2 bases, 7 bases remained unmatched. Here the CDR3 DNA reads TGCAGCGCCGCTGACAGGGCCAACTATGGCTACACCTTC. Protein sequence: CSAADRANYGYTF.

This chain uses TRBV9 with TRBJ2-1; TRBD2 matches 12 bases. With V trimmed by 4 bases and J by 7 bases, 6 bases remained unmatched. From germline, CDR1 is SGDLS and CDR2 YYNGEE. The CDR3 contains 15 residues. CDR3 loop: CASSPFTSGRNEQFF. CDR3 in DNA: TGTGCCAGCAGCCCTTTCACTAGCGGGAGGAATGAGCAGTTCTTC.

This clonotype appeared a few times. This chain connects TRBV7-9 to TRBJ2-1; the match to TRBD2 covers 8 bases. The J segment lost 3 bases and the V segment lost 5 bases, leaving 9 bases of the junction unmatched. The CDR3 spans 16 residues. Per the germline V gene, CDR1 is SEHNR and CDR2 is FQNEAQ (reference sequence). For the CDR3, the DNA is TGTGCCAGCAGCACCCATAGCGGGGCTTACTACAATGAGCAGTTCTTC. Residues: CASSTHSGAYYNEQFF.

This clonotype has ten or more counts. This chain joins TRBV4-3 and TRBJ2-7; no clear D. The germline CDR1 and CDR2 sequences are LGHNA and YSLEER. This CDR3 comprises 14 residues. The V end was cut by 4 bases, the J end by 2 bases, with 12 bases between. CDR3 in DNA: TGCGCCAGCAGCCGGTCGACGGATACCTACGAGCAGTACTTC. Translating it yields CASSRSTDTYEQYF.

The chain combines TRBV28 with TRBJ2-1, with 8 bases aligning to TRBD2. Trimming took 5 bases from V and 4 from J; bases not matched to a gene: 13. The CDR3 has 17 residues. CDR1 is MDHEN, CDR2 SYDVKM, per germline. CDR3 nucleotide sequence: TGTGCCAGCAGTGTGTCTTGGGGACTAGTTGGGTACAATGAGCAGTTCTTC. This codes for CASSVSWGLVGYNEQFF.

There are a few counts of this clonotype. DNA of the CDR3: TGTGCCAGCAGCGTAGGTGACTCTGGCTATGGCTACACCTTC. Translation: CASSVGDSGYGYTF. The rearrangement uses TRBV9 and TRBJ1-2, with D unresolved. CDR3 size: 14 residues. V lost 0 bases to trimming and J lost 4 bases, with 10 bases between them. Looked up from germline, CDR1 is SGDLS and CDR2 is YYNGEE.

The chain links TRBV20-1 to TRBJ2-1; 7 bases map to TRBD2. The CDR3 length is 14 residues. CDR1 and CDR2 from the germline V gene are DFQATT and SNEGSKA (reference sequence). Trimming at V came to 3 bases and at J to 6 bases, leaving 8 bases not matched to a gene. The CDR3 spells CSASRRERGNEQFF. CDR3 DNA: TGCAGTGCTAGTAGGCGGGAGAGAGGCAATGAGCAGTTCTTC.

The V gene is TRBV20-1, the J gene TRBJ1-5, with a tentative D call TRBD1 (5 bases). Germline CDR1 DFQATT, CDR2 SNEGSKA (reference sequence). The CDR3 consists of 15 residues. Trimming removed 5 bases from V and 1 base from J, with 15 bases in between. Written as DNA, the CDR3 is TGCAGTGCTTTGTCCGGGGCCGGGAGCAATCAGCCCCAGCATTTT. Translation: CSALSGAGSNQPQHF.

Many counts were recorded for this clonotype. At one end the junction does not follow the germline gene, possibly because of a read error. The chain has TRBV27 and TRBJ2-1; 11 bases map to TRBD2. The CDR3 length is 16 residues. The germline V gene has CDR1 MNHEY and CDR2 SMNVEV (reference sequence). The CDR3 sequence: CASSHGTSGSYNEQFF. The CDR3 DNA reads TGCGCCAGCAGCCACGGGACTAGCGGCTCCTACAATGAGCAGTTCTTC.

The genes are TRBV6-2 or TRBV6-3 and TRBJ2-1, with D possibly TRBD1 on 6 matching bases. The CDR3 runs 15 residues. The V end was cut by 2 bases, the J end by 3 bases, with 11 bases between. The germline V gene encodes CDR1 MNHEY and CDR2 SVGEGT. CDR3 loop: CASSYPRDNYNEQFF. The CDR3 DNA follows: TGTGCCAGCAGTTACCCTCGGGACAACTACAATGAGCAGTTCTTC.

V and J are TRBV6-5 and TRBJ1-2, with D tentatively TRBD1 (5 bases). Germline V CDR1 and CDR2: MNHEY, SVGAGI. The CDR3 extends over 13 amino acids. Trimming pared 8 bases from V and 3 bases from J, leaving 13 bases between. As DNA, the CDR3 is TGTGCCAGCTTGTCTCCCAGGGACTATGGCTACACCTTC. Protein product: CASLSPRDYGYTF.

The chain recombines TRBV5-1 with TRBJ2-1; 9 nucleotides match TRBD2. The DNA matches TRBJ2-7 better at its end, which makes the J call doubtful. The CDR3 loop spans 19 amino acids. CDR1 and CDR2 from the germline V gene are SGHRS and YFSETQ. The CDR3 protein is CASSRPRASGTSSYNEQYF. For the CDR3, the DNA is TGCGCCAGCAGCCGTCCTCGGGCTAGCGGGACCAGCTCCTACAATGAGCAGTACTTC.

This chain uses TRBV7-9 with TRBJ1-2; D is unclear. CDR1 and CDR2 from the germline V gene are SEHNR and FQNEAQ (reference sequence). Trimming removed 5 bases from V and 4 bases from J, with 17 bases in between. The CDR3 runs 15 residues. Written as DNA, the CDR3 is TGTGCCAGCAGCCCTGACGCCGTTACTTTCTATGGCTACACCTTC. It encodes CASSPDAVTFYGYTF. Full variable domain (missing parts from reference TRBV7-9 and TRBJ1-2): DTGVSQNPRHKITKRGQNVTFRCDPISEHNRLYWYRQTLGQGPEFLTYFQNEAQLEKSRLLSDRFSAERPKGSFSTLEIQRTEQGDSAMYLCASSPDAVTFYGYTFGSGTRLTVV.

V gene TRBV12-3 or TRBV12-4 combines with J gene TRBJ2-7, with 9 bases lining up with TRBD1. CDR3 size: 19 residues. V shed 3 bases and J 4 bases; nucleotides not matched to a gene: 19. The CDR3 protein is CASSLRFRARGTGNYEQYF. The CDR3 DNA reads TGTGCCAGCAGTTTGCGTTTCCGCGCGAGAGGGACAGGGAATTACGAGCAGTACTTC.

This rearrangement joins TRBV6-6 to TRBJ1-5; D is unresolved. The V and J ends lost 7 bases and 3 bases respectively, with 10 bases between them. Germline CDR1 and CDR2: MNHNY and SVGAGI (reference sequence). CDR3 size: 13 residues. The CDR3 DNA follows: TGTGCCAGCATGGGCAGACCCAATCAGCCCCAGCATTTT. Its translation: CASMGRPNQPQHF.

This clonotype was counted a few times. This rearrangement joins TRBV4-3 to TRBJ2-1; perhaps D is TRBD1 or TRBD2 (6 bases each). The length of the CDR3 is 16 residues. The germline gives CDR1 LGHNA, CDR2 YSLEER. Trimming removed 0 bases at V and 4 bases at J, with 13 bases between. The chain's CDR3 is CASSQEVGAGYNEQFF. CDR3 bases: TGCGCCAGCAGCCAAGAGGTGGGGGCGGGGTACAATGAGCAGTTCTTC.

This chain joins TRBV21-1 and TRBJ2-3; the table calls TRBD2, which could not be checked here. TRBV21-1 is deemed a pseudogene. The CDR3 is 16 amino acids. As DNA, the CDR3 is TGTGCCAGCAGCAAAGGGAACGGGGGGGCCATTGATACGCAGTATTTT. Translating gives CASSKGNGGAIDTQYF.

This clonotype was seen a handful of times. The V gene is TRBV20-1, the J gene TRBJ2-1; weak D call: TRBD2 (6 bases). The germline V and J ends were trimmed by 3 bases and 3 bases, with 18 bases remaining between them. CDR1 is DFQATT, CDR2 SNEGSKA, per germline (reference sequence). CDR3 length equals 16 residues. CDR3 residues: CSASGPTSLLYNEQFF. The CDR3, as DNA: TGCAGTGCTAGTGGACCTACTAGCCTCCTCTACAATGAGCAGTTCTTC.

In its sample, this clonotype was seen many times. The V gene is TRBV4-3, the J gene TRBJ1-5, with a possible D match to TRBD1 (5 bases). The germline V gene has CDR1 LGHNA and CDR2 YSLEER. This CDR3 has 15 residues. With 1 base removed from V and 4 bases from J, the gap between germline ends came to 11 bases. The CDR3: CASSQAAGPNQPQHF. The CDR3 nucleotides are TGCGCCAGCAGCCAAGCGGCAGGGCCGAATCAGCCCCAGCATTTT.

The chain employs TRBV12-3 or TRBV12-4 and TRBJ2-3; 7 bases agree with TRBD2. CDR3 length equals 16 residues. Trimming removed 1 base from V and 0 bases from J; junction bases left unmatched: 4. CDR3 in DNA: TGTGCCAGCAGTTTAGTTGCGGGGGAGAGCACAGATACGCAGTATTTT. This sequence encodes CASSLVAGESTDTQYF.

J is TRBJ2-5 and V is TRBV6-6; 9 nucleotides align to TRBD1. In germline, CDR1 is MNHNY, CDR2 SVGAGI (reference sequence). V shed 6 bases, J shed 11 bases, and the junction held 19 bases outside the gene matches. The CDR3 loop spans 16 amino acids. As DNA, the CDR3 is TGTGCCAGCAGGGACACGACAGGGGGTACCTACAATGAGCAGTACTTC. It encodes CASRDTTGGTYNEQYF.

The gene calls are TRBV20-1 and TRBJ2-1; 9 positions agree with TRBD1. The CDR3 spans 15 residues. With 4 bases clipped from V and 0 bases from J, the junction kept 4 bases outside the gene matches. Germline CDR1 and CDR2: DFQATT and SNEGSKA (reference sequence). The CDR3 sequence is CSATRQGVSYNEQFF. CDR3 bases: TGCAGTGCTACCCGACAGGGGGTCTCCTACAATGAGCAGTTCTTC.

The gene calls are TRBV12-3 or TRBV12-4 and TRBJ1-2; 7 nucleotides agree with TRBD1. Trimming at V came to 4 bases and at J to 4 bases, leaving 9 bases not matched to a gene. The CDR3 is 15 residues long. This chain's CDR3 is CASSSLRRGFYGYTF. In nucleotides, the CDR3 is TGTGCCAGCAGTTCTCTCCGCAGGGGGTTCTATGGCTACACCTTC.

Points on this clonotype: Its ends do not fully match the called genes, so a read error is possible. The rearrangement uses TRBV5-1 and TRBJ1-4; 7 nucleotides line up with TRBD1. The CDR3 has 14 amino acids. Germline V CDR1 and CDR2: SGHRS, YFSETQ. The CDR3 loop is CANSWRDSNEKLFF. The DNA of the CDR3 is TGCGCCAACAGCTGGAGGGACAGCAATGAAAAACTGTTTTTT.

The V and J genes are TRBV20-1 and TRBJ1-2; 7 bases agree with TRBD1. The CDR3 runs 13 residues. The V gene end was trimmed by 3 bases and the J gene end by 4 bases; junction bases not matched to a gene: 5. In germline, CDR1 is DFQATT, CDR2 SNEGSKA (reference sequence). CDR3 region: CSASRHRGYGYTF. The CDR3 DNA follows: TGCAGTGCTAGCCGCCACAGGGGCTATGGCTACACCTTC.

The rearrangement links TRBV20-1 to TRBJ1-1; TRBD1 aligns across 7 bases. Germline CDR1 reads DFQATT; CDR2 reads SNEGSKA (reference sequence). There are 13 residues in the CDR3. V shed 6 bases and J 7 bases; nucleotides not matched to a gene: 11. For the CDR3, the DNA is TGCAGTGCCCAAAATGACAGGGCTAATGAAGCTTTCTTT. Translated, it gives CSAQNDRANEAFF.

Of note for this clonotype: Germline and junction disagree at one end, which may indicate a read error. The rearrangement uses TRBV7-2 and TRBJ1-2; maybe TRBD1 (5 bases). The CDR3 covers 12 residues. Germline CDR1 SGHTA, CDR2 FQGNSA. CDR3 amino acids: CAGSRDVYGYTF. CDR3 DNA: TGTGCCGGCAGCAGGGACGTTTATGGCTACACCTTC.

This rearrangement joins TRBV10-3 to TRBJ2-5; 12 bases map to TRBD1. The J call may be incorrect, as the DNA end agrees better with TRBJ2-7. This CDR3 region has 15 residues. From germline, CDR1 is ENHRY and CDR2 SYGVKD. For the CDR3, the DNA is TGTGCCATCAGTGCAACCGGGACAGGGGGCAGCGAGCAGTACTTC. Translating gives CAISATGTGGSEQYF.

The count of this clonotype is one. Given a much more abundant clone one base away, this may be a read error. This sequence joins TRBV20-1 and TRBJ2-3; D perhaps matches TRBD2 (6 bases). Germline V CDR1 and CDR2: DFQATT, SNEGSKA (reference sequence). The length of the CDR3 is 15 residues. CDR3 region: CGASRPSVAEDTQYF. As DNA, the CDR3 is TGCGGTGCTAGCCGGCCTAGCGTAGCAGAAGATACGCAGTATTTT.